The 29 T cell receptor beta chains given below trace back to one sample, sequenced in a study of radiation and T cells in renal cell carcinoma. Time point: blood 2 weeks post-SBRT. Treatment of the sample: 15 Gy SBRT to primary tumor, nephrectomy 4 weeks later. Assay: immunoSEQ multiplex PCR; the TCRdb copy retains only in-frame clones and omits some. Of 60,000 to 65,000 clones in the sample, roughly four fifths were seen once. The input for sequencing was blood, taken from a patient whose treatment included radiotherapy and nephrectomy. The receptors originated from a man aged 55 to 69 with renal cell carcinoma.

V and J are TRBV27 and TRBJ1-2; no definite D call. Looked up from germline, CDR1 is MNHEY and CDR2 is SMNVEV (reference sequence). The germline V and J ends were trimmed by 6 bases and 4 bases, with 12 bases remaining between them. The CDR3 runs to 13 residues. CDR3 sequence (DNA): TGTGCCAGCAGGCGAGACACGCTCTATGGCTACACCTTC. It translates to CASRRDTLYGYTF.

J is TRBJ1-1 and V is TRBV7-2; 10 bases line up with TRBD1. Trimming took 4 bases from V and 8 from J; bases not matched to a gene: 7. The CDR3 totals 14 residues. Germline values: CDR1 SGHTA, CDR2 FQGNSA. The CDR3 loop is CASSSSRDRGEAFF. In DNA, the CDR3 is TGTGCCAGCAGCTCGTCCCGGGACAGGGGCGAAGCTTTCTTT.

The V call is TRBV19, the J call TRBJ1-4; D remains unclear. The germline CDR1 and CDR2 sequences are LNHDA and SQIVND (reference sequence). The length of the CDR3 is 14 residues. V lost 3 bases to trimming and J lost 5 bases, with 10 bases between them. In DNA form, the CDR3 reads TGTGCCAGTAGTATGGGCGTAGAGAATGAAAAACTGTTTTTT. Its translation: CASSMGVENEKLFF.

The V and J genes are TRBV10-3 and TRBJ2-2; D gene unclear. Germline lookup yields CDR1 ENHRY and CDR2 SYGVKD. Trimming removed 10 bases from V and 7 bases from J, with 13 bases in between. The CDR3 spans 12 residues. CDR3 protein: CANSPRSGELFF. The CDR3 DNA sequence: TGTGCCAACTCTCCGCGCAGCGGGGAGCTGTTTTTT.

J is TRBJ2-1 and V is TRBV6-5, with TRBD2 matching 10 bases. The CDR3 length is 15 residues. Germline loops: CDR1 MNHEY, CDR2 SVGAGI. V trimming: 5 bases; J trimming: 7 bases; junction bases outside the gene matches: 8. CDR3 residues: CASSPPLAGVNEQFF. The CDR3 DNA is TGTGCCAGCAGTCCACCTCTAGCGGGAGTTAATGAGCAGTTCTTC.

This chain links TRBV2 with TRBJ1-6; TRBD1 might be the D (5 bases). This CDR3 comprises 15 residues. Germline-derived CDR1 and CDR2 are SNHLY and FYNNEI. Between the trimmed V and J ends, which lost 8 bases and 7 bases, there was a span of 18 bases. CDR3 loop: CASANWDGLNSPLHF. The CDR3 region has the DNA TGTGCCAGCGCCAATTGGGACGGGCTAAATTCACCCCTCCACTTT. The variable domain in full, with the rest retrieved from reference TRBV2 and TRBJ1-6, is EPEVTQTPSHQVTQMGQEVILRCVPISNHLYFYWYRQILGQKVEFLVSFYNNEISEKSEIFDDQFSVERPDGSNFTLKIRSTKLEDSAMYFCASANWDGLNSPLHFGNGTRLTVT.

This chain links TRBV5-1 with TRBJ2-3; TRBD2 matches at 11 bases. The CDR3 contains 17 residues. Germline V lookup: CDR1 SGHRS, CDR2 YFSETQ. The J segment lost 3 bases and the V segment lost 2 bases, leaving 8 bases of the junction unmatched. The CDR3 sequence is CASSLLAGGRSTDTQYF. CDR3 sequence (DNA): TGCGCCAGCAGCTTATTAGCGGGGGGGAGAAGTACAGATACGCAGTATTTT.

The rearrangement uses TRBV4-3 and TRBJ1-5; tentative D call: TRBD1 (6 bases). V lost 0 bases and J 6 bases, leaving 18 bases between the germline ends. Germline lookup yields CDR1 LGHNA and CDR2 YSLEER. The CDR3 length is 17 residues. The CDR3 nucleotides are TGCGCCAGCAGCCAAGATTGGGTACAGGTAGGGGGTCAGCCCCAGCATTTT. Amino acids: CASSQDWVQVGGQPQHF.

The chain has TRBV30 and TRBJ2-3, with 7 nucleotides matching TRBD2. This CDR3 contains 19 residues. Germline V gene data show CDR1 as GTSNPN and CDR2 as SVGIG (reference sequence). Trimming took 1 base from V and 0 from J; bases not matched to a gene: 16. The CDR3 reads CAWSATSSWSISSTDTQYF. Here the CDR3 DNA reads TGTGCCTGGAGTGCGACTAGCAGTTGGTCTATTTCTAGCACAGATACGCAGTATTTT.

This chain links TRBV7-9 with TRBJ2-1; tentatively, D is TRBD1 (7 bases). Germline V gene lookup returns CDR1 SEHNR and CDR2 FQNEAQ (reference sequence). CDR3 length equals 13 residues. Trimming removed 4 bases at V and 9 bases at J, with 13 bases between. CDR3: CASSYTGEAEQFF. The CDR3 DNA reads as TGTGCCAGCAGCTACACAGGGGAGGCTGAGCAGTTCTTC.

The sample holds one count of this clone. The chain joins TRBV30 to TRBJ1-4; D remains ambiguous. This CDR3 has 13 amino acids. Between the trimmed V and J ends, which lost 2 bases and 4 bases, there was a span of 8 bases. Germline loops: CDR1 GTSNPN, CDR2 SVGIG (reference sequence). The CDR3 reads CAWSKDFNEKLFF. The CDR3, as DNA: TGTGCCTGGAGTAAGGATTTTAATGAAAAACTGTTTTTT.

The chain is built from TRBV5-1 and TRBJ2-5; D perhaps matches TRBD2 (8 bases). Germline loops: CDR1 SGHRS, CDR2 YFSETQ. The CDR3 length is 18 residues. V was trimmed by 4 bases and J by 4 bases, leaving 26 bases between them. CDR3 region: CASSVGQTGTRGGETQYF. CDR3 DNA: TGCGCCAGCAGCGTGGGACAGACCGGGACTAGAGGGGGAGAGACCCAGTACTTC.

The CDR3 region is CASSPPAIGETQYF. CDR3 in DNA: TGTGCCAGCTCACCACCGGCGATTGGAGAGACCCAGTACTTC. This chain uses TRBV18 with TRBJ2-5; D unresolved. This CDR3 is 14 amino acids long. Germline assignment: CDR1 KGHSH and CDR2 LQKENI. The germline V and J ends were trimmed by 0 bases and 4 bases, with 9 bases remaining between them.

This clone was seen more than once but under ten times. The chain combines TRBV7-2 with TRBJ1-2; 10 nucleotides line up with TRBD1. CDR3 length equals 17 residues. Per germline, CDR1 SGHTA and CDR2 FQGNSA. The trim removed 0 bases at V and 5 bases at J, leaving 9 bases unmatched. The CDR3 reads CASSLASGTGVVYGYTF. CDR3 DNA sequence: TGTGCCAGCAGCTTAGCGTCGGGGACAGGGGTAGTTTATGGCTACACCTTC.

J is TRBJ2-7 and V is TRBV5-5; D is unresolved. Germline assignment: CDR1 SGHKS and CDR2 YYEKEE (reference sequence). The CDR3 contains 15 residues. Trimming stripped 2 bases from V and 4 bases from J, with 16 bases between. CDR3 region: CASSFPGEALYEQYF. In nucleotides, the CDR3 is TGTGCCAGCAGCTTCCCGGGTGAAGCATTGTACGAGCAGTACTTC.

This chain links TRBV7-9 with TRBJ2-2; 9 bases align to TRBD2. The germline V gene has CDR1 SEHNR and CDR2 FQNEAQ (reference sequence). V shed 4 bases, J shed 7 bases, and the junction held 7 bases outside the gene matches. The CDR3 runs to 15 residues. The CDR3, as DNA: TGTGCCAGCAGCTCGGGACTAGCCCTGAGCGGGGAGCTGTTTTTT. This codes for CASSSGLALSGELFF.

The rearrangement joins TRBV5-4 to TRBJ2-7; possibly TRBD1 for D (6 bases). Germline V gene data show CDR1 as SGHNT and CDR2 as YYREEE (reference sequence). This CDR3 has 14 residues. The V end lost 4 bases, the J end lost 4 bases, and 15 bases lay between the germline ends. This chain's CDR3 is CASSDGTYHYEQYF. CDR3 sequence (DNA): TGTGCCAGCAGCGACGGGACATATCATTACGAGCAGTACTTC.

This chain links TRBV5-1 with TRBJ2-1; D possibly corresponds to TRBD2 (5 bases). The CDR3 loop spans 18 amino acids. The germline V gene encodes CDR1 SGHRS and CDR2 YFSETQ. The V gene lost 0 bases and the J gene lost 2 bases, with 18 bases spanning the gap. The CDR3 coding sequence is TGCGCCAGCAGCTTGGCCTCCATCGGCCTAGCCCCCTACAATGAGCAGTTCTTC. This gives the protein CASSLASIGLAPYNEQFF.

This chain links TRBV9 with TRBJ1-1, with 7 bases fitting TRBD1. The CDR3 extends over 17 amino acids. Losses at the gene ends were 0 bases for V and 0 bases for J; bases not matched to a gene: 8. The germline V gene encodes CDR1 SGDLS and CDR2 YYNGEE. CDR3 DNA sequence: TGTGCCAGCAGCGTAGTGGGGGTGGGACAGATGAACACTGAAGCTTTCTTT. Its protein product is CASSVVGVGQMNTEAFF.

This clone appeared a few times. This chain connects TRBV4-3 to TRBJ1-1; D ambiguous. CDR3 length equals 13 residues. Trimming pared 3 bases from V and 4 bases from J, leaving 9 bases between. Germline CDR1 reads LGHNA; CDR2 reads YSLEER. The CDR3 nucleotides are TGCGCCAGCAGCCAGGATGAGGGCACTGAAGCTTTCTTT. Translating gives CASSQDEGTEAFF.

This rearrangement joins TRBV5-3 to TRBJ1-3; 7 nucleotides line up with TRBD1. TRBV5-3 is placed among ORFs of uncertain function. The trim removed 4 bases at V and 6 bases at J, leaving 22 bases unmatched. This CDR3 region has 19 residues. The CDR3 DNA reads TGTGCCAGAAGCCCGCGGACAGGCGCCGATCCAGCTCTCGAAAACACCATATATTTT. Translation: CARSPRTGADPALENTIYF.

The chain has TRBV18 and TRBJ2-7, with 9 bases lining up with TRBD1. The CDR3 sequence is 14 residues long. Losses at the gene ends were 3 bases for V and 6 bases for J; bases not matched to a gene: 6. Germline V gene lookup returns CDR1 KGHSH and CDR2 LQKENI. The CDR3 region is CASSPSGQGREQYV. CDR3 DNA sequence: TGTGCCAGCTCACCGTCAGGACAGGGGCGCGAGCAGTACGTC.

The rearrangement links TRBV18 to TRBJ2-3, with 8 positions matching TRBD1. There are 16 residues in the CDR3. CDR1 KGHSH and CDR2 LQKENI come from the germline V gene. With V trimmed by 3 bases and J by 1 base, 6 bases remained unmatched. The CDR3 spells CASSPQTGVGTDTQYF. The DNA for the CDR3 is TGTGCCAGCTCACCCCAGACAGGGGTGGGCACAGATACGCAGTATTTT.

The V call is TRBV5-4, the J call TRBJ1-1; tentatively, D is TRBD1 (6 bases). CDR3 length: 15 amino acids. Trimming took 2 bases from V and 3 from J, leaving 14 bases between them. Germline lookup yields CDR1 SGHNT and CDR2 YYREEE (reference sequence). The chain's CDR3 is CASSFDGGLYTEAFF. CDR3 coding DNA: TGTGCCAGCAGCTTTGATGGGGGCTTGTACACTGAAGCTTTCTTT.

This rearrangement joins TRBV5-1 to TRBJ1-1; D ambiguous. CDR1 and CDR2 (germline): SGHRS, YFSETQ. The CDR3 runs 14 residues. V lost 0 bases to trimming and J lost 7 bases, with 13 bases between them. The CDR3 DNA sequence: TGCGCCAGCAGCTTGGTAGGGAAAGACGATGAAGCTTTCTTT. Its protein product is CASSLVGKDDEAFF.

This rearrangement joins TRBV6-1 to TRBJ2-7, with 11 nucleotides matching TRBD2. Losses at the gene ends were 2 bases for V and 5 bases for J; bases not matched to a gene: 8. The CDR3 runs 16 residues. The germline V gene encodes CDR1 MNHNS and CDR2 SASEGT. CDR3 residues: CASSEFGLAGGHEQYV. The CDR3 DNA follows: TGTGCCAGCAGTGAATTCGGGCTAGCGGGAGGCCACGAGCAGTACGTC.

This chain uses TRBV5-4 with TRBJ1-1; tentatively, D is TRBD1 (5 bases). Between the trimmed V and J ends, which lost 4 bases and 3 bases, there was a span of 16 bases. The CDR3 is 15 amino acids. Germline V gives CDR1 SGHNT, CDR2 YYREEE (reference sequence). For the CDR3, the DNA is TGTGCCAGCAGCCAGGGACTCGCTGGGGACACTGAAGCTTTCTTT. Translated: CASSQGLAGDTEAFF.

The CDR3: CASSGGQGNNQPQHF. In DNA, the CDR3 is TGTGCCAGCAGTGGGGGACAGGGCAACAATCAGCCCCAGCATTTT. This chain connects TRBV6-1 to TRBJ1-5; 9 bases match TRBD1. The J segment lost 3 bases and the V segment lost 4 bases, leaving 4 bases of the junction unmatched. This CDR3 contains 15 residues. Germline V gene sequence: CDR1 MNHNS, CDR2 SASEGT.

The chain uses TRBV7-2 and TRBJ2-7; D possibly corresponds to TRBD2 (6 bases). CDR1 is SGHTA and CDR2 is FQGNSA in the germline V gene. CDR3 length equals 13 residues. V was clipped by 5 bases and J by 3 bases, with 11 bases between them. The CDR3 loop is CASSERVFYEQYF. In DNA, the CDR3 is TGTGCCAGCAGCGAGCGGGTCTTCTACGAGCAGTACTTC. The full variable domain, its missing parts supplied by reference TRBV7-2 and TRBJ2-7, is GAGVSQSPSNKVTEKGKDVELRCDPISGHTALYWYRQSLGQGLEFLIYFQGNSAPDKSGLPSDRFSAERTGGSVSTLTIQRTQQEDSAVYLCASSERVFYEQYFGPGTRLTVT.